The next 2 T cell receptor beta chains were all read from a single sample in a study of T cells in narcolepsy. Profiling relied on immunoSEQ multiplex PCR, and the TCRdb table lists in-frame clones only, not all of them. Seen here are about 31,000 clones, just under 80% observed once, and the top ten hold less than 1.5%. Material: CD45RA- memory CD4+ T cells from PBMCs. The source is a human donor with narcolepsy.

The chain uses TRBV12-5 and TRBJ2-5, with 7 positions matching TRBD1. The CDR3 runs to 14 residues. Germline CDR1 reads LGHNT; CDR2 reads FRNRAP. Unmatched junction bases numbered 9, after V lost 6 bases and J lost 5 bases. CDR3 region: CASGTQGVGETQYF. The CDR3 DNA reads TGTGCTAGTGGGACCCAGGGGGTTGGGGAGACCCAGTACTTC.

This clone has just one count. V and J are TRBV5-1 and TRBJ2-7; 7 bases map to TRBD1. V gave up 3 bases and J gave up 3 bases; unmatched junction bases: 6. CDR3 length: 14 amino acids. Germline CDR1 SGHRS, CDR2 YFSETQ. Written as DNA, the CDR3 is TGCGCCAGCAGCTCCAGGGACAGAAACTACGAGCAGTACTTC. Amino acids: CASSSRDRNYEQYF.